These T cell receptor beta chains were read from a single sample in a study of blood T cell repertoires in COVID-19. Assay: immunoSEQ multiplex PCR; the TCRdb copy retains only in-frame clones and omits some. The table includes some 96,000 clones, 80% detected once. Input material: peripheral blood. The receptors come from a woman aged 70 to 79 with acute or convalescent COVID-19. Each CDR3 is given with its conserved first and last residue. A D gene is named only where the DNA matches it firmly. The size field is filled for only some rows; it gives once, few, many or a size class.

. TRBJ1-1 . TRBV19 CASSIQGGNTEAFF TGTGCCAGTAGTATCCAAGGGGGGAACACTGAAGCTTTCTTT
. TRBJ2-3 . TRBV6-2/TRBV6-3 CASSYSRGGGTDTQYF TGTGCCAGCAGTTACTCGAGAGGGGGAGGCACAGATACGCAGTATTTT
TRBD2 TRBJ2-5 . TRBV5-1 CASSIGTSGTTQETQYF TGCGCCAGCAGCATCGGGACTAGCGGAACAACCCAAGAGACCCAGTACTTC
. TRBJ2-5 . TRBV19 CASSSVSQETQYF TGTGCCAGTAGTAGCGTGAGCCAAGAGACCCAGTACTTC
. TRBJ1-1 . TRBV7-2 CASSSSGGGTEAFF TGTGCCAGCAGCTCCTCTGGGGGAGGCACTGAAGCTTTCTTT
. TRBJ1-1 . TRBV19 CASSGTLNTEAFF TGTGCCAGTAGTGGGACACTGAACACTGAAGCTTTCTTT
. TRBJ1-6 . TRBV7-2 CASSLVGLRALHF TGTGCCAGCAGCTTAGTCGGACTACGGGCCCTCCACTTT
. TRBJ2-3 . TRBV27 CASSLGGGLNTDTQYF TGTGCCAGCAGTTTAGGGGGGGGCTTAAACACAGATACGCAGTATTTT
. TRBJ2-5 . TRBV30 CAWSFPWGEETQYF TGTGCCTGGAGTTTCCCTTGGGGGGAAGAGACCCAGTACTTC
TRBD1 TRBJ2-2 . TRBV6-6 CASNQGAGELFF TGTGCCAGCAACCAGGGGGCCGGGGAGCTGTTTTTT
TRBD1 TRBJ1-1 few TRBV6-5 CASNLQGVSGEAFF TGTGCCAGCAACCTACAGGGGGTTTCGGGTGAAGCTTTCTTT
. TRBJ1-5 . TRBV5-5 CASSLPGGQPQHF TGTGCCAGCAGCTTACCGGGAGGCCAGCCCCAGCATTTT
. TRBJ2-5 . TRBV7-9 CASSLLDGGIQETQYF TGTGCCAGCAGCCTCTTAGACGGCGGGATCCAAGAGACCCAGTACTTC
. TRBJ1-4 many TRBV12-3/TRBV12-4 CASSREAEKLFF TGTGCCAGCAGCAGGGAGGCTGAAAAACTGTTTTTT
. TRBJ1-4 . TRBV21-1 CAAPGTDEKLFF TGTGCCGCACCGGGGACAGATGAAAAACTGTTTTTT
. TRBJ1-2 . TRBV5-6 CASSLEYGAGFYGYTF TGTGCCAGCAGCTTGGAATACGGAGCAGGGTTCTATGGCTACACCTTC
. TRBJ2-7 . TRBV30 CAWSVPQKSYEQYF TGTGCCTGGAGTGTACCACAGAAGTCCTACGAGCAGTACTTC
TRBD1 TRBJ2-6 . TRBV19 CASLPSGQGANVLTF TGTGCCAGCCTCCCCTCGGGACAGGGGGCCAACGTCCTGACTTTC
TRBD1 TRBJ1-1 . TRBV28 CASSGTAFMNTEAFF TGTGCCAGCAGTGGGACAGCGTTCATGAACACTGAAGCTTTCTTT